These 3 T cell receptor beta chains came from one sample sequenced in a study of T cell repertoires in cytomegalovirus infection (dated by TCRdb to the late 2010s). This sample was sequenced with an Illumina HiSeq 1500. Through fastp at Q25 and MiXCR, TCRdb rebuilt clones from the public reads, retaining in-frame beta chains. Each CDR3 protein gets just one entry, which takes the most common genes and DNA from the rows behind it. Recorded for this sample are more than 400,000 distinct CDR3 sequences; more than 25% of them occurred a single time. Around 14% of the sample is held by the ten biggest clonotypes. Sample: PBMCs. These receptors came from a human donor in good health (CMV status not recorded). Some clones in this sample may be carry-over from other donors' samples.

This chain joins TRBV7-2 and TRBJ1-6; TRBD1 is a possible D gene (5 bases). Looked up from germline, CDR1 is SGHTA and CDR2 is FQGNSA. V gave up 2 bases and J gave up 10 bases, with 9 bases separating them. CDR3 length: 13 residues. For the CDR3, the DNA is TGTGCCAGCAGCTTATGGGGGTCATCACCCCTCCACTTT. It translates to CASSLWGSSPLHF.

This rearrangement joins TRBV11-3 to TRBJ2-2, with 8 bases that match TRBD1. J lost 5 bases, V lost 6 bases, and 5 bases had no gene match. Per germline, CDR1 SGHNT and CDR2 YENEEA. The CDR3 totals 14 residues. The CDR3 region is CASRWDRNTGELFF. The CDR3 region has the DNA TGTGCCAGCAGGTGGGACAGGAATACCGGGGAGCTGTTTTTT.

This clonotype came up once. This chain joins TRBV20-1 and TRBJ1-3, with D unresolved. Germline V gene lookup returns CDR1 DFQATT and CDR2 SNEGSKA (reference sequence). The CDR3 is made up of 11 amino acids. Trimming stripped 6 bases from V and 6 bases from J, with 9 bases between. The CDR3, as DNA: TGCAGTGCCAACCTCGAAAACACCATATATTTT. Protein product: CSANLENTIYF.